This T cell receptor (beta chain) was identified during a study of blood T cell repertoires in COVID-19. Whole-study context: In each case, the material was cDNA or gDNA derived from T cells, B-cell-depleted T cells, or PBMCs.

Authors' processing steps: Reference gene primer amplification gave nucleated cell count estimates. This table comes from immunoSEQ multiplex PCR, and its TCRdb copy is limited to in-frame clones, with some not included. V and J calls and clone size are those listed in that table; D and trimming were worked out from the DNA. This sample has 110,000 or so clones, with 85% found just once. CDR3 length: 15 residues. The sample taken for sequencing was peripheral blood. The clonotype was recovered from a man between 35 and 55 years old with acute or convalescent COVID-19. The chain carries TRBV21-1 and TRBJ2-4; the DNA was not used to check the table's D call, TRBD1. TRBV21-1 is noted as a pseudogene. The DNA of the CDR3 is TGTGCCAGCAGCAAAAAGGGACAGACCAAAAACATTCAGTACTTC. Encoded protein: CASSKKGQTKNIQYF.